This entry lists 5 T cell receptor beta chains sequenced from one sample in a study of a mutant IDH1 vaccine in newly diagnosed glioma (dated by TCRdb to the early 2020s). Antigen specificity for these receptors is unknown. The time point label for this specimen denotes: week 5, during vaccination. Every vaccine dose consisted of 300 ug of a 20-mer mutant IDH1 peptide in Montanide, administered subcutaneously together with topical imiquimod. The library came from the immunoSEQ multiplex PCR assay. The immuneACCESS repertoire file appears here via TCRdb, limited to in-frame rearrangements. These files lack a portion of the clones; in checked studies, under half of the deficit traces to unresolved V genes, and the cause of the others is not known. This sample is represented by about 26,000 clones; 70% to 85% of them were singletons. The ten largest clones take up about 7.7% of the sample. The sequencing here drew on PBMCs, taken from a glioma patient whose treatment included an IDH1 peptide vaccine. The source is a man in his forties with glioma. Some clones in this sample may be carry-over from other donors' samples.

V gene TRBV5-1 combines with J gene TRBJ2-2; 7 bases agree with TRBD1. Germline loops: CDR1 SGHRS, CDR2 YFSETQ. The V gene end was trimmed by 4 bases and the J gene end by 7 bases; junction bases not matched to a gene: 7. CDR3 size: 14 residues. The CDR3 protein is CASSPDRAGGELFF. The CDR3 nucleotides are TGCGCCAGCAGCCCCGACAGGGCGGGCGGGGAGCTGTTTTTT.

There are a few counts of this clone. The chain links TRBV19 to TRBJ1-1, with 8 bases aligning to TRBD1. Per the germline V gene, CDR1 is LNHDA and CDR2 is SQIVND (reference sequence). V dropped 6 bases and J dropped 5; count of bases not matched to a gene: 14. CDR3 length equals 16 residues. This chain's CDR3 is CASSQPGQGGFTEAFF. The CDR3 DNA reads TGTGCCAGTAGCCAACCAGGACAGGGAGGATTTACTGAAGCTTTCTTT.

This clone has just a few counts. The chain joins TRBV21-1 to TRBJ1-6; the table gives TRBD1 as D, unverified against the DNA. TRBV21-1 is a documented pseudogene. The length of the CDR3 is 17 residues. CDR3 amino acids: CASSKALLGRNYSPLHF. CDR3 nucleotides: TGTGCCAGCAGCAAAGCGCTTTTGGGCAGGAACTATTCACCCCTCCACTTT.

The chain combines TRBV6-4 with TRBJ1-1, with D maybe TRBD1 (6 bases). Deletions cut 8 bases from V and 5 bases from J, with 27 bases between. The CDR3 runs to 17 residues. Per the germline V gene, CDR1 is MRHNA and CDR2 is SNTAGT. The CDR3, as DNA: TGTGCCAGCGGGGGGGTCCTGGACAGAGACACTGAGACTGAAGCTTTCTTT. It is translated as CASGGVLDRDTETEAFF.

The V gene is TRBV5-1, the J gene TRBJ2-1, with D hard to call. Per the germline V gene, CDR1 is SGHRS and CDR2 is YFSETQ. The V gene lost 0 bases and the J gene lost 8 bases, with 9 bases spanning the gap. The CDR3 totals 13 residues. CDR3 in DNA: TGCGCCAGCAGCTTGGTACTTAGGGATGAGCAGTTCTTC. Encoded protein: CASSLVLRDEQFF.